What follows are 23 T cell receptor beta chains derived from one specimen sequenced in a study of response to subunit inactivated influenza vaccine. TCRdb used MiXCR to reprocess the RT-PCR reads, holding one entry per CDR3 protein. The data contain 650,000 to 800,000 distinct CDR3 sequences, around a sixth of them singletons. Sequencing was performed on PBMCs from blood, taken more than 4 days after vaccination. These receptors were collected from a man aged 45-65 years who received an inactivated influenza vaccine.

The sample holds a few counts of this clonotype. The chain recombines TRBV6-1 with TRBJ2-7, with 8 bases aligning to TRBD1. CDR3 size: 15 residues. Unmatched junction bases numbered 12, after V lost 6 bases and J lost 5 bases. Germline CDR1 MNHNS, CDR2 SASEGT. In nucleotides, the CDR3 is TGTGCCAGCAGCCGAAGTCCGGGACAGGCCCACGAGCAGTACTTC. Translating it yields CASSRSPGQAHEQYF.

This clonotype was seen a handful of times. V is TRBV7-2 and J is TRBJ2-7; unclear D gene. Germline V CDR1 and CDR2: SGHTA, FQGNSA. V shed 5 bases and J shed 4 bases, with 9 bases lying between them. The CDR3 runs 12 residues. The DNA of the CDR3 is TGTGCCAGCAGCCGACCAAAATACGAGCAGTACTTC. Its translation is CASSRPKYEQYF.

V usage is TRBV29-1 and J usage is TRBJ2-7; the match to TRBD2 covers 14 bases. Germline values: CDR1 SQVTM, CDR2 ANQGSEA. The CDR3 has 13 residues. Germline trimming cut 7 bases from V and 4 bases from J; bases unmatched to any gene: 3. The CDR3 nucleotides read TGCAGCGCCGGACTAGCGGGGGGATACGAGCAGTACTTC. This translates into CSAGLAGGYEQYF.

This chain joins TRBV6-1 and TRBJ2-5; 7 nucleotides align to TRBD1. J was trimmed by 9 bases and V by 6 bases; bases with no gene match: 13. The CDR3 length is 14 residues. Germline CDR1 is MNHNS and CDR2 is SASEGT. CDR3 sequence: CASRETGISQPQYF. DNA of the CDR3: TGTGCCAGCAGAGAGACAGGGATTTCCCAACCCCAGTACTTC.

This clonotype was observed a handful of times. The V gene is TRBV6-5, the J gene TRBJ2-3; the D gene is possibly TRBD2 (5 bases). The CDR3 is 12 amino acids. The germline V and J ends were trimmed by 6 bases and 7 bases, with 11 bases remaining between them. Germline lookup yields CDR1 MNHEY and CDR2 SVGAGI. CDR3 loop: CASRSGEYTQYF. The CDR3, as DNA: TGTGCCAGCAGATCCGGGGAGTATACGCAGTATTTT.

A word on this clonotype: With a much larger clone just one base away, this may be a read error. The V and J genes are TRBV10-3 and TRBJ2-3; 8 bases are a match to TRBD2. Germline loops: CDR1 ENHRY, CDR2 SYGVKD. The CDR3 has 15 residues. The CDR3 DNA reads as TGTGCCATCAGTCTCGCGGGGGGAGCAGGAGATACGCACTATTTT. Translated, it gives CAISLAGGAGDTHYF.

This clonotype was seen a handful of times. The chain carries TRBV6-5 and TRBJ2-6; perhaps TRBD1 as D (5 bases). Germline CDR1 MNHEY, CDR2 SVGAGI. The ends were cut back, 2 bases at V and 5 bases at J, with 22 bases in the middle. CDR3 length equals 19 residues. CDR3 coding DNA: TGTGCCAGCAGTTACGCTCCGAGAAGAACAGGCCTCAGGGCCAACGTCCTGACTTTC. Translating it yields CASSYAPRRTGLRANVLTF.

The chain has TRBV21-1 and TRBJ2-1; the table's D call TRBD1 went unverified against the DNA. TRBV21-1 is assigned pseudogene status. CDR3 length: 14 residues. CDR3: CASGPGTGANEQFF. As DNA, the CDR3 is TGTGCCAGCGGTCCCGGGACAGGGGCCAATGAGCAGTTCTTC.

The chain has TRBV9 and TRBJ1-5; D call uncertain. CDR1 and CDR2 (germline): SGDLS, YYNGEE. The CDR3 is made up of 15 amino acids. With 0 bases removed from V and 0 bases from J, the gap between germline ends came to 7 bases. The CDR3 DNA reads TGTGCCAGCAGCGTAGATGGCCGTAGCAATCAGCCCCAGCATTTT. Translation: CASSVDGRSNQPQHF. Looking up the rest from reference TRBV9 and TRBJ1-5 gives the full variable domain: DSGVTQTPKHLITATGQRVTLRCSPRSGDLSVYWYQQSLDQGLQFLIQYYNGEERAKGNILERFSAQQFPDLHSELNLSSLELGDSALYFCASSVDGRSNQPQHFGDGTRLSIL.

The rearrangement links TRBV11-2 to TRBJ2-2, with a possible D match to TRBD1 (5 bases). The germline gives CDR1 SGHAT, CDR2 FQNNGV. Trimming shortened V by 2 bases and J by 4 bases, and 20 bases separated the two germline ends. The CDR3 has 18 residues. CDR3 in amino acids: CASSLSQSRVDGTGELFF. The CDR3 DNA sequence: TGTGCCAGCAGCTTAAGCCAGAGCAGGGTGGATGGCACCGGGGAGCTGTTTTTT.

The table lists this clonotype with many counts. CDR3 residues: CSVEGSSYEQYF. CDR3 DNA: TGCAGCGTTGAAGGGAGCTCCTACGAGCAGTACTTC. The chain couples TRBV29-1 to TRBJ2-7; D uncertain. The ends were cut back, 1 base at V and 0 bases at J, with 4 bases in the middle. The CDR3 runs to 12 residues. Germline V gene data show CDR1 as SQVTM and CDR2 as ANQGSEA.

The V gene is TRBV7-2, the J gene TRBJ1-3, with D perhaps matching TRBD1 (5 bases). V was pared by 3 bases and J by 0 bases, with 12 bases between. The CDR3 spans 16 residues. Germline CDR1 and CDR2: SGHTA and FQGNSA. The CDR3 loop is CASSFRVPLSGNTIYF. DNA for the CDR3: TGTGCCAGCAGCTTCAGGGTTCCTCTCTCTGGAAACACCATATATTTT.

The table lists this clonotype with a few counts. This rearrangement joins TRBV20-1 to TRBJ2-7, with 7 positions matching TRBD1. Germline CDR1 reads DFQATT; CDR2 reads SNEGSKA (reference sequence). V lost 1 base and J lost 3; bases outside the gene matches: 6. The CDR3 has 14 amino acids. Here the CDR3 DNA reads TGCAGTGCTAGAGGACAGGGTTTTAACTACGAGCAGTACTTC. Translating it yields CSARGQGFNYEQYF.

The gene calls are TRBV7-6 and TRBJ2-2, with a tentative D call TRBD2 (6 bases). V shed 5 bases and J shed 5 bases, with 21 bases lying between them. Germline values: CDR1 SGHVS, CDR2 FNYEAQ. The CDR3 spans 17 residues. The CDR3 DNA is TGTGCCAGCAGCCCCGGGACTGCCAAGAGAAGGACCGGGGAGCTGTTTTTT. It translates to CASSPGTAKRRTGELFF.

There are a few counts of this clonotype. The chain has TRBV3-1 and TRBJ2-1, with D tentatively TRBD1 (5 bases). In germline, CDR1 is LGHDT, CDR2 YNNKEL (reference sequence). V shed 3 bases and J shed 8 bases, with 11 bases lying between them. The CDR3 covers 13 residues. The CDR3 region is CASSHIPRDEQFF. The CDR3 region has the DNA TGTGCCAGCAGCCATATTCCCAGGGATGAGCAGTTCTTC.

This clonotype was picked up many times. The junction departs from germline at one end; a sequencing error may be responsible. The chain carries TRBV20-1 and TRBJ2-5, with TRBD2 matching over 9 bases. The CDR3 sequence is 15 residues long. Germline loops: CDR1 DFQATT, CDR2 SNEGSKA (reference sequence). This chain's CDR3 is CSAEPGTSRQGTQYF. CDR3 nucleotides: TGCAGTGCTGAGCCCGGGACTAGCAGGCAAGGGACCCAGTACTTC.

This clonotype has a handful of counts. This rearrangement joins TRBV24-1 to TRBJ2-1; 13 bases map to TRBD2. The CDR3 contains 17 residues. Per the germline V gene, CDR1 is KGHDR and CDR2 is SFDVKD. The V and J ends lost 5 bases and 5 bases, in that order; junction bases with no gene match: 8. The CDR3 sequence is CATSARFGLAGDNEQFF. In DNA form, the CDR3 reads TGTGCCACCAGTGCTCGTTTCGGACTAGCGGGAGACAATGAGCAGTTCTTC.

V is TRBV20-1 and J is TRBJ1-2, with no clear D. V lost 0 bases, J lost 3 bases, and 11 bases lay in between. The CDR3 sequence is 14 residues long. The germline V gene encodes CDR1 DFQATT and CDR2 SNEGSKA (reference sequence). The CDR3 nucleotides read TGCAGTGCTAGAGATAGTAGGGTGTACTATGGCTACACCTTC. Amino acid sequence: CSARDSRVYYGYTF.

This clonotype has a count of ten or more. This sequence joins TRBV20-1 and TRBJ2-1, with D possibly TRBD1 on 5 matching bases. The CDR3 sequence is 12 residues long. V lost 6 bases and J 7 bases, leaving 13 bases between the germline ends. Germline V CDR1 and CDR2: DFQATT, SNEGSKA (reference sequence). CDR3 sequence (DNA): TGCAGTGCACGCCCACAGGCGAATGAGCAGTTCTTC. Translation: CSARPQANEQFF.

DNA for the CDR3: TGTGCCAGCACCAAAGTACAGGGGGCAGGGAACTATGGCTACACCTTC. Amino acids: CASTKVQGAGNYGYTF. The gene calls are TRBV6-1 and TRBJ1-2; 9 bases align to TRBD1. CDR1 and CDR2 (germline): MNHNS, SASEGT. V shed 7 bases, J shed 2 bases, and the junction held 11 bases outside the gene matches. This CDR3 is 16 amino acids long.

The V call is TRBV20-1, the J call TRBJ2-3; TRBD1 matches at 9 bases. This CDR3 comprises 14 residues. Germline V CDR1 and CDR2: DFQATT, SNEGSKA (reference sequence). J gave up 0 bases and V 6 bases, and 4 bases lay outside the gene matches. CDR3 nucleotides: TGCAGTGCAAAGGACAGGGGAAGCACAGATACGCAGTATTTT. Amino acid sequence: CSAKDRGSTDTQYF.

The rearrangement links TRBV7-9 to TRBJ2-7, with D possibly being TRBD1 or TRBD2 (5 bases each). V lost 5 bases and J 0 bases, leaving 11 bases between the germline ends. Germline CDR1 SEHNR, CDR2 FQNEAQ (reference sequence). This CDR3 contains 14 residues. The CDR3 nucleotides read TGTGCCAGCAGCGGGGGTGGGAGCTCCTACGAGCAGTACTTC. Translating gives CASSGGGSSYEQYF.

This chain connects TRBV20-1 to TRBJ2-7; 8 positions agree with TRBD2. The length of the CDR3 is 15 residues. CDR1 DFQATT and CDR2 SNEGSKA come from the germline V gene (reference sequence). Trimming removed 1 base from V and 7 bases from J; junction bases left unmatched: 12. The chain's CDR3 is CSARVRREALWEQYF. CDR3 DNA sequence: TGCAGTGCTAGAGTGCGGCGGGAGGCCTTGTGGGAGCAGTACTTC.